This T cell receptor (beta chain) was sequenced in a study of T-cell memory formation after mild COVID-19. The wider study: There were largely donor-specific TCR clusters. Overall study results and limits: Researchers report contracting CD4+ clones mostly in CM and EM, with CD8+ clones in EMRA. Some responding clones appeared in pre-infection memory, suggesting cross-reactive memory joined.

It was 5'RACE with constant-segment primers that produced the TCR alpha and TCR beta cDNA libraries, which carried sample barcodes and UMIs. Via MiXCR, TCRdb re-called the 5' RACE reads, giving one row per CDR3 protein. The table lists about 170,000 distinct CDR3 sequences, 10% to 15% of them singletons, with approximately 3.4% in the top ten. This clonotype was observed a handful of times. Its antigen is undetermined. The CDR3 sequence is 13 residues long. The germline V gene encodes CDR1 DFQATT and CDR2 SNEGSKA (reference sequence). V was pared by 4 bases and J by 0 bases, with 6 bases between. Sample: PBMCs or a T cell subset sorted from them (not recorded which). V gene TRBV20-1 combines with J gene TRBJ2-2; TRBD1 might be the D (5 bases). The source is a man aged 18 to 35 who had mild COVID-19 (a few samples of this study predate the infection). Cell type and time point are not known. The chain's CDR3 is CSAKTANTGELFF. The CDR3 bases are TGCAGTGCTAAGACAGCGAACACCGGGGAGCTGTTTTTT.